This T cell receptor (beta chain) originates from a study of blood T cell repertoires in COVID-19. The CDR3 length is 15 residues. Germline V gene sequence: CDR1 MDHEN, CDR2 SYDVKM. The V gene lost 4 bases and the J gene lost 2 bases, with 14 bases spanning the gap. Sequencing was performed with immunoSEQ multiplex PCR; in TCRdb, only in-frame clones are kept and a portion is missing. The sample lists 330,000 or so clones; 92% were seen once. The genes are TRBV28 and TRBJ1-1; perhaps TRBD1 as D (6 bases). The receptor's source is a woman between 25 and 40 years old who had recovered from COVID-19. The sample taken for sequencing was PBMCs or T cells enriched from blood (not recorded which). The CDR3 DNA reads TGTGCCAGCAGTTCTTACGGGGGGCCCAACACTGAAGCTTTCTTT. It codes for CASSSYGGPNTEAFF.